This entry concerns a single T cell receptor (beta chain). Its antigen remains unidentified. V lost 4 bases and J lost 4, with 8 bases in between. This CDR3 comprises 13 residues. Germline V gives CDR1 MGHDK, CDR2 SYGVNS. These data come from a study of beta chain features in type 1 diabetes. The study's findings and limits: People with Type 1 diabetes carried modestly yet significantly shorter TCRB CDR3s in all four CD4+ subsets. Type 1 diabetes patients had VDJ junctions that carried fewer insertions and more deletions.

Averaging about 116 mL, one heparinised blood draw was given by each donor. Sorted populations were all over 95% pure. Sequencing targeted expressed TCRB transcripts, as all isolated RNA had been reverse transcribed. Repertoires were generated with immunoSEQ multiplex PCR, while TCRdb's copy carries only in-frame clones and drops some. The table shows about 210,000 clones, with about 11% occurring only once. The specimen was central memory CD4+ T cells from blood. The chain employs TRBV25-1 and TRBJ2-1; maybe TRBD1 (5 bases). This TCR came from a man between 18 and 35 years old in good health. CDR3 region: CASSATVYNEQFF. For the CDR3, the DNA is TGTGCCAGCAGTGCGACAGTTTACAATGAGCAGTTCTTC.